The T cell receptor beta chain described here comes from a study listed by TCRdb under 2016. The library was built by means of RT-PCR. Instrument on record: Illumina MiSeq. The public reads were quality trimmed at Q25 with fastp and then assembled into clones with MiXCR by TCRdb, keeping productive beta chains. Merged by CDR3 protein, the rows form single entries marked with the most common genes and DNA. Across this sample there are about 700,000 distinct CDR3 sequences, with approximately 14% seen only once. The ten top clones hold 3.6% of the sample. This clonotype appeared a few times. Its specific antigen is unknown. Base qualities are not provided; no much larger clone lies one nucleotide away. Input material: memory CD4+ T cells from blood. This clonotype was obtained from a female donor in good health, serving as a healthy control.

The CDR3 sequence is CASSLAAGWGTGELFF. The DNA sequence is as follows: TGTGCCAGCAGCTTAGCGGCGGGTTGGGGCACCGGGGAGCTGTTTTTT. The chain is encoded by TRBV7-9 joined to TRBJ2-2, with a tentative D gene TRBD2 over 5 matching bases. Between the V and J ends, shortened by 0 bases and 4 bases respectively, the junction contains 12 bases. Looking up the germline V gene (reference sequence) yields CDR1 SEHNR and CDR2 FQNEAQ. The CDR3 spans 16 residues, from the cysteine through the phenylalanine. Kept here is only the CDR3 DNA, which spans 48 bases and is read in frame from base 1.